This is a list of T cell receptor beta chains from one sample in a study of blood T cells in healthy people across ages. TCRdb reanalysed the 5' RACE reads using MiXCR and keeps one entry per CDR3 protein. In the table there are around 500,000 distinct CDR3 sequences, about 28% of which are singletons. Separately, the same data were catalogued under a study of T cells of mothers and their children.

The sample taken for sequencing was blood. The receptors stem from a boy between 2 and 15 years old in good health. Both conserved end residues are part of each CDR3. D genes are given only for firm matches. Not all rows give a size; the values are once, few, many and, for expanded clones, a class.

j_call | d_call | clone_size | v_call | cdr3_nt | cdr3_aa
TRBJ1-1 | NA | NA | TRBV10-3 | TGTGCCATCAGTGCCGTTGAAGTGAACACTGAAGCTTTCTTT | CAISAVEVNTEAFF
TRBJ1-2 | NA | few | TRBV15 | TGTGCCACCAGCAGACGACCTGAAGGGAGCTATGGCTACACCTTC | CATSRRPEGSYGYTF
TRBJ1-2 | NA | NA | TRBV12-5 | TGTGCTAGTGGTTTGGTCCGGGGCCTCTATGGCTACACCTTC | CASGLVRGLYGYTF
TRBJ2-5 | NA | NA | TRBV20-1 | TGCAGTGCTCCTGGGACCTCACAAGAGACCCAGTACTTC | CSAPGTSQETQYF
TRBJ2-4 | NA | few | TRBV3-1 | TGTGCCAGCAGCCAAGATCCCCGGGGGGCGGGTGGAAACATTCAGTACTTC | CASSQDPRGAGGNIQYF
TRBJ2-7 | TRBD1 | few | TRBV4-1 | TGCGCCAGCAGCCAAGTCCCCGGGACAGGTAACTACGAGCAGTACTTC | CASSQVPGTGNYEQYF
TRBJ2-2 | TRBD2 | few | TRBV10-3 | TGTGCCATCAGTCCGGCTAGCGGGAGCTCCGGGGAGCTGTTTTTT | CAISPASGSSGELFF
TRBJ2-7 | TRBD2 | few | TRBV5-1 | TGCGCCAGCAGCTTAACGGCACAGCGGGAGGGCCTAGGCAACGAGCAGTACTTC | CASSLTAQREGLGNEQYF
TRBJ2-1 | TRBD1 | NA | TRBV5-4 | TGTGCCAGCAGCGCGGGACAGGTCTACAATGAGCAGTTCTTC | CASSAGQVYNEQFF
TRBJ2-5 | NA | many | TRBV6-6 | TGTGCCAGCAGTTACGTTGGTGAGACCCAGTACTTC | CASSYVGETQYF
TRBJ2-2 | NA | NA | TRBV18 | TGTGCCAGCTCAGGGGACCGTCCCGCCGGGGAGCTGTTTTTT | CASSGDRPAGELFF
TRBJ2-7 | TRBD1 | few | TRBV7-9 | TGTGCCAGCAGCTTACAAAAAAGGGACAGCTGGAACTACGAGCAGTACTTC | CASSLQKRDSWNYEQYF
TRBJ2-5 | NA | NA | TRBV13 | TGTGCCAGCAGCATACAACAAGAGACCCAGTACTTC | CASSIQQETQYF
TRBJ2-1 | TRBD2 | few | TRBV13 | TGTGCCAGCAGCAGCTTAGGGGGACTAGCGGCCTACAATGAGCAGTTCTTC | CASSSLGGLAAYNEQFF
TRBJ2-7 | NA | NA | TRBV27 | TGTGCCAGCAGTATAAGACGGGGCTCTGGCGAGCAGTACTTC | CASSIRRGSGEQYF
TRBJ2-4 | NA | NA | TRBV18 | TGTGCCAGCTCACCACCGGGTTGGCAGTCCCTAGAGGACGACAAAAACATTCAGTACTTC | CASSPPGWQSLEDDKNIQYF
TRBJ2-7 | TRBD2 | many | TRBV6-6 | TGTGCCAGCAGTTATCCGGGACTAGCAAACGAGCAGTACTTC | CASSYPGLANEQYF
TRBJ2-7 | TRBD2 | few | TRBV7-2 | TGTGCCAGCAGCTCCACTAGCGGGGGTGGTTACGAGCAGTACTTC | CASSSTSGGGYEQYF
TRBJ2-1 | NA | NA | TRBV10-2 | TGCGCCAGCAGTGTTACAGGGGGAGGGTTCAATGAGCAGTTCTTC | CASSVTGGGFNEQFF
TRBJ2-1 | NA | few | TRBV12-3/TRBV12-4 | TGTGCCACCCGAGGGTCGTTCAATGAGCAGTTCTTC | CATRGSFNEQFF
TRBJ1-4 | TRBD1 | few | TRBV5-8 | TGTGCCAGCAGCGGCCTTCAGGGGGGATTTAATGAAAAACTGTTTTTT | CASSGLQGGFNEKLFF
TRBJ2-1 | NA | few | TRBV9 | TGTGCCAGCAGCGTAAACGGTCCCAATGAGCAGTTCTTC | CASSVNGPNEQFF
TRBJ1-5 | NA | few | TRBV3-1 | TGTGCCAGCAGCCACTCTGACAGATCGAATCAGCCCCAGCATTTT | CASSHSDRSNQPQHF
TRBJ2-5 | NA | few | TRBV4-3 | TGCGCCAGCAGCCAAGAGGAACACCAAGAGACCCAGTACTTC | CASSQEEHQETQYF
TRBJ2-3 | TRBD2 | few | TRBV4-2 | TGTGCCAGCAGCCGCACCGGGGGGGCTAGCACAGATACGCAGTATTTT | CASSRTGGASTDTQYF
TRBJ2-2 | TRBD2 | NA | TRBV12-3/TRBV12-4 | TGTGCCAGCAGCTCGGGGGGATCGAACACCGGGGAGCTGTTTTTT | CASSSGGSNTGELFF
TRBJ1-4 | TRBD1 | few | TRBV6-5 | TGTGCCAGCCGGGACAGGACTACTGAAAAACTGTTTTTT | CASRDRTTEKLFF
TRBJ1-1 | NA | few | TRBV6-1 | TGTGCCAGCAGTTTTCGGTCTGGGGGGAACACTGAAGCTTTCTTT | CASSFRSGGNTEAFF
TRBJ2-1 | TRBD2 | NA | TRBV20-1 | TGCAGTGCGCGGGGACTAGCGGGAGGGATCCCCTACAATGAGCAGTTCTTC | CSARGLAGGIPYNEQFF
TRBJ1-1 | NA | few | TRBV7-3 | TGTGCCAGCAGCGCGGCCCGGGCTTCTGAAGCTTTCTTT | CASSAARASEAFF
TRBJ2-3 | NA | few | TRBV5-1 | TGCGCCAGCAGCCGAGCTTACGGGGGAGCAGATACGCAGTATTTT | CASSRAYGGADTQYF
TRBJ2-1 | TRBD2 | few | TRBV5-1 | TGCGCCAGCAGCAATTTCTTAGCGGGGAGCTCCTACAATGAGCAGTTCTTC | CASSNFLAGSSYNEQFF
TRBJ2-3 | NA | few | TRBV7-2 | TGTGCCAGCAGCTTAGGCCGCAGGGCGGGCACAGATACGCAGTATTTT | CASSLGRRAGTDTQYF
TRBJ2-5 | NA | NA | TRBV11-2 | TGTGCCAGCAGCACTGGGACTCACGGAGAGACCCAGTACTTC | CASSTGTHGETQYF
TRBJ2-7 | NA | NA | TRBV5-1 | TGCGCCAGCAGCTCGACAGGCGCTTCCTACGAGCAGTACTTC | CASSSTGASYEQYF
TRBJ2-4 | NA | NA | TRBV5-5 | TGTGCCAGCAGTATCTCAGGGAAGGGTAACATTCAGTACTTC | CASSISGKGNIQYF
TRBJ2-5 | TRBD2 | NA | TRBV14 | TGTGCCAGCAGCCCACCTAGCGGAAATTACCAAGAGACCCAGTACTTC | CASSPPSGNYQETQYF
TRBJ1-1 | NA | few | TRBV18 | TGTGCCAGCTCACCCCAGGGGACCTTGGTGACTGAAGCTTTCTTT | CASSPQGTLVTEAFF
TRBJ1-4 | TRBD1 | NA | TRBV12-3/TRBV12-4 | TGTGCCAGCGGACGCGGGACAGAAGATGAAAAACTGTTTTTT | CASGRGTEDEKLFF
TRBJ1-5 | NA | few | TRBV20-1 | TGCAGTGCACTCGTGGGGGGGGACTATAGCAATCAGCCCCAGCATTTT | CSALVGGDYSNQPQHF
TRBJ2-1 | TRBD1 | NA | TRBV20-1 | TGCAGTGCTGGGGGACAGTCCAATGAGCAGTTCTTC | CSAGGQSNEQFF
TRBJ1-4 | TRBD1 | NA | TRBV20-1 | TGCAGTGCTAGAGTCCGGGACAGTAATGAAAAACTGTTTTTT | CSARVRDSNEKLFF
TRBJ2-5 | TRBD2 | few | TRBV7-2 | TGTGCCAGCAGCCCCAGCGGGATCTCTGGAGAGACCCAGTACTTC | CASSPSGISGETQYF
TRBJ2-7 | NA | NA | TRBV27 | TGTGCCAGCAGTCCAGGTCCGGGCTCCTACGAGCAGTACTTC | CASSPGPGSYEQYF
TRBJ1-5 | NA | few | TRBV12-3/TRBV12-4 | TGTGCCAGCAAGGGGGGTAGGATCAATCAGCCCCAGCATTTT | CASKGGRINQPQHF
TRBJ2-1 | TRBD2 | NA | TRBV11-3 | TGTGCCAGCAGCGCGAGGACTAGCGGGACGCAGTTCTTC | CASSARTSGTQFF